This T cell receptor beta chain was identified in a study of blood T cell repertoires in COVID-19. About the research overall: Italy, Spain and the United States were the sources of the convalescent and acute COVID-19 samples. Sources were T cells, B-cell-depleted T cells, or PBMCs; the material itself was cDNA or gDNA.

Germline CDR1 SGHNT, CDR2 YENEEA. With V trimmed by 3 bases and J by 4 bases, 5 bases remained unmatched. The CDR3 is 14 residues long. In the original analysis: Amplified reference gene primers provided the basis for estimating nucleated cell counts. TCRdb's copy holds only in-frame clones and misses some; the assay was immunoSEQ multiplex PCR. The V and J calls and clone size come from that table; D and trimming were worked out from the DNA. The sample holds about 26,000 clones, roughly 89% seen once. Sequencing input: peripheral blood. The receptor was derived from a man in his 70s with acute or convalescent COVID-19. The chain employs TRBV11-3 and TRBJ1-2; 7 bases are shared with TRBD1. The CDR3 region is CASSLKGGGYGYTF. Here the CDR3 DNA reads TGTGCCAGCAGCTTGAAAGGGGGCGGCTATGGCTACACCTTC.